Listed here are 30 T cell receptor beta chains from one sample, sequenced in a study of T-cell reconstitution after alpha-beta-depleted transplantation in children. The TCRbeta library incorporated unique molecular identifiers. TCRdb analysed the PCR reads with MiXCR anew, one entry per CDR3 protein. The table records approximately 500,000 distinct CDR3 sequences, 25% to 30% of them present only once. The sample here was PBMCs, taken before TCRalphabeta/CD19-depleted stem cell transplant. The source is a boy in the first two years of life with Wiskott-Aldrich syndrome, due to receive a stem cell transplant.

This clonotype has just a few counts. The chain has TRBV7-9 and TRBJ1-2; a weak D match, TRBD1 (6 bases). CDR1 SEHNR and CDR2 FQNEAQ come from the germline V gene (reference sequence). This CDR3 is built from 15 residues. V gave up 2 bases and J gave up 6 bases, with 16 bases separating them. This CDR3 reads CASSLSQGLFDGYTF. DNA for the CDR3: TGTGCCAGCAGCTTATCGCAGGGGCTCTTCGATGGCTACACCTTC.

The J gene is TRBJ2-6, the V gene TRBV5-1; no clear D gene. CDR1 and CDR2 (germline): SGHRS, YFSETQ. The CDR3 runs to 15 residues. The V and J ends lost 1 base and 4 bases respectively, with 9 bases between them. In nucleotides, the CDR3 is TGCGCCAGCAGCTTGTTACAATCCGGGGCCAACGTCCTGACTTTC. As protein: CASSLLQSGANVLTF.

The genes are TRBV10-3 and TRBJ2-7, with D hard to call. Germline V gene data show CDR1 as ENHRY and CDR2 as SYGVKD. Trimming took 3 bases from V and 0 from J, leaving 9 bases between them. The CDR3 extends over 14 amino acids. DNA for the CDR3: TGTGCCATCAGTGACCCCCGTTCCTCCTACGAGCAGTACTTC. This gives the protein CAISDPRSSYEQYF.

V and J are TRBV12-3 or TRBV12-4 and TRBJ2-5; 8 bases are shared with TRBD1. The J segment lost 1 base and the V segment lost 6 bases, leaving 10 bases of the junction unmatched. The CDR3 is 16 amino acids. Written as DNA, the CDR3 is TGTGCCAGCAGCCGTGGGACAGGCGATCTCCAAGAGACCCAGTACTTC. Its protein is CASSRGTGDLQETQYF.

This clonotype turned up a few times. The V gene is TRBV5-8, the J gene TRBJ2-3, with D unclear. V lost 2 bases, J lost 6 bases, and 4 bases lay in between. The length of the CDR3 is 11 residues. Germline V CDR1 and CDR2: SGHTS, YDEGEE. In DNA, the CDR3 is TGTGCCAGCAGCTTTGTTGATACGCAGTATTTT. It is translated as CASSFVDTQYF.

This clonotype has a count of ten or more. This chain links TRBV20-1 with TRBJ2-1, with 7 bases aligning to TRBD2. The germline V gene has CDR1 DFQATT and CDR2 SNEGSKA (reference sequence). CDR3 size: 12 residues. CDR3 residues: CRIAGTYNEQFF. CDR3 nucleotide sequence: TGCAGGATAGCGGGTACCTACAATGAGCAGTTCTTC.

This clonotype has just a few counts. V gene TRBV5-1 combines with J gene TRBJ2-3; 11 nucleotides line up with TRBD2. Germline CDR1 SGHRS, CDR2 YFSETQ. V lost 2 bases to trimming and J lost 5 bases; unmatched junction nucleotides: 4. This CDR3 spans 15 amino acids. The CDR3 loop is CASSFPLAGGDTQYF. DNA of the CDR3: TGCGCCAGCAGCTTCCCTCTAGCGGGAGGAGATACGCAGTATTTT. Drawing the rest from reference TRBV5-1 and TRBJ2-3, the complete variable domain is KAGVTQTPRYLIKTRGQQVTLSCSPISGHRSVSWYQQTPGQGLQFLFEYFSETQRNKGNFPGRFSGRQFSNSRSEMNVSTLELGDSALYLCASSFPLAGGDTQYFGPGTRLTVL.

J is TRBJ1-3 and V is TRBV6-5; D unresolved. Germline V gene lookup returns CDR1 MNHEY and CDR2 SVGAGI. The CDR3 runs 15 residues. V was trimmed by 0 bases and J by 0 bases, leaving 6 bases between them. CDR3 protein: CASSYSSRSGNTIYF. CDR3 sequence (DNA): TGTGCCAGCAGTTACTCGTCCCGCTCTGGAAACACCATATATTTT.

V and J are TRBV5-1 and TRBJ1-5; D is perhaps TRBD1 (5 bases). There are 15 residues in the CDR3. Per the germline V gene, CDR1 is SGHRS and CDR2 is YFSETQ. Trimming removed 0 bases at V and 5 bases at J, with 12 bases between. The CDR3, as DNA: TGCGCCAGCAGCTTGGCGTCGGGGGTCGATCAGCCCCAGCATTTT. Its translation is CASSLASGVDQPQHF.

This clonotype was detected once. The chain uses TRBV29-1 and TRBJ1-2; a weak D match, TRBD1 (6 bases). Per the germline V gene, CDR1 is SQVTM and CDR2 is ANQGSEA. V lost 7 bases and J 8 bases, leaving 23 bases between the germline ends. The CDR3 length is 14 residues. CDR3: CSGRKLPSGDGYTF. The CDR3 DNA is TGCAGCGGGAGAAAACTTCCCTCAGGGGACGGCTACACCTTC.

This clonotype was picked up a small number of times. This sequence joins TRBV30 and TRBJ2-1, with TRBD2 matching over 10 bases. Per the germline V gene, CDR1 is GTSNPN and CDR2 is SVGIG (reference sequence). Trimming cost V 4 bases and J 10 bases; bases outside gene matches: 4. The CDR3 totals 12 residues. The CDR3: CAWTSGSGEQFF. CDR3 coding DNA: TGTGCCTGGACTAGCGGGAGCGGGGAGCAGTTCTTC.

This clonotype was detected a few times. The junction shows a germline mismatch at one end, possibly a read error. The chain uses TRBV5-1 and TRBJ2-1; no reliable D call. The CDR3 extends over 13 amino acids. CDR1 and CDR2 from the germline V gene are SGHRS and YFSETQ. CDR3 residues: CASSLGAVAFSVF. The DNA for the CDR3 is TGCGCCAGCAGCTTGGGAGCCGTCGCCTTCTCCGTCTTC.

This clonotype was observed a few times. This chain connects TRBV5-1 to TRBJ2-5; D assignment may be TRBD1 or TRBD2 (6 bases each). V shed 4 bases and J shed 1 base, with 14 bases lying between them. Germline V gene data show CDR1 as SGHRS and CDR2 as YFSETQ. This CDR3 region has 15 residues. The CDR3 reads CASSPTPGAQETQYF. DNA for the CDR3: TGCGCCAGCAGCCCCACACCGGGGGCCCAAGAGACCCAGTACTTC.

This clonotype was found a few times. CDR3 sequence reads: CASSSAGTSNGEQYF. The DNA of the CDR3 is TGTGCCAGCAGTTCAGCCGGGACTAGCAATGGCGAGCAGTACTTC. V gene TRBV28 combines with J gene TRBJ2-7; 9 bases map to TRBD2. The germline CDR1 and CDR2 sequences are MDHEN and SYDVKM. The V segment lost 4 bases and the J segment 6 bases; nucleotides outside the gene matches: 10. The CDR3 contains 15 residues.

The chain recombines TRBV5-1 with TRBJ1-2; TRBD1 matches 7 bases. V trimming: 4 bases; J trimming: 8 bases; junction bases outside the gene matches: 8. This CDR3 has 13 residues. Germline values: CDR1 SGHRS, CDR2 YFSETQ. The CDR3 bases are TGCGCCAGCAGCGGTCAAACAGGGGTCGGCTACACCTTC. This encodes CASSGQTGVGYTF.

The rearrangement links TRBV7-3 to TRBJ2-4; possibly TRBD1 or TRBD2 for D (5 bases each). The germline V and J ends were trimmed by 1 base and 0 bases, with 16 bases remaining between them. This CDR3 has 18 residues. Germline V gives CDR1 SGHTA, CDR2 FQGTGA. CDR3 bases: TGTGCCAGCAGCTTAAACCCGGGACCGAGTCTAGCCAAAAACATTCAGTACTTC. Translating it yields CASSLNPGPSLAKNIQYF.

The V call is TRBV13, the J call TRBJ2-1, with D maybe TRBD1 (6 bases). Germline-derived CDR1 and CDR2 are PRHDT and FYEKMQ (reference sequence). This CDR3 contains 18 residues. The V end was cut by 3 bases, the J end by 5 bases, with 23 bases between. The CDR3 sequence is CASSFWVLDSRVNNEQFF. The DNA for the CDR3 is TGTGCCAGCAGCTTTTGGGTCCTGGACAGCAGGGTGAACAATGAGCAGTTCTTC.

This sequence joins TRBV11-2 and TRBJ1-2, with TRBD1 identical over 7 bases. Germline lookup yields CDR1 SGHAT and CDR2 FQNNGV. The CDR3 has 15 residues. V shed 2 bases and J 2 bases; nucleotides not matched to a gene: 5. CDR3 nucleotides: TGTGCCAGCAGCTTATCCCAGGGGGTCAACTATGGCTACACCTTC. This codes for CASSLSQGVNYGYTF.

The chain joins TRBV5-1 to TRBJ2-2, with 11 positions matching TRBD2. The CDR3 consists of 20 residues. Trimming cost V 1 base and J 0 bases; bases outside gene matches: 11. Germline V gives CDR1 SGHRS, CDR2 YFSETQ. CDR3 residues: CASSLLVSGRDLANTGELFF. CDR3 DNA sequence: TGCGCCAGCAGCTTGTTGGTTAGCGGGAGGGATCTAGCGAACACCGGGGAGCTGTTTTTT.

This rearrangement joins TRBV20-1 to TRBJ2-5; D call uncertain. With 8 bases removed from V and 5 bases from J, the gap between germline ends came to 21 bases. The germline V gene has CDR1 DFQATT and CDR2 SNEGSKA (reference sequence). This CDR3 spans 14 amino acids. The CDR3: CSPALLRASETQYF. The CDR3 DNA follows: TGCAGTCCCGCGCTCCTCCGCGCCTCGGAGACCCAGTACTTC.

The table lists this clonotype with a few counts. The rearrangement uses TRBV12-3 or TRBV12-4 and TRBJ1-1; perhaps TRBD1 as D (6 bases). The CDR3 sequence is 15 residues long. Trimming left V 7 bases short and J 4 bases short, with 19 bases between. In DNA form, the CDR3 reads TGTGCCAGCATCTTGGGAGACAGGCCATTCACTGAAGCTTTCTTT. Its translation is CASILGDRPFTEAFF.

The chain recombines TRBV5-1 with TRBJ2-2; 9 bases are shared with TRBD1. V shed 5 bases and J 0 bases; nucleotides not matched to a gene: 8. CDR3 length: 17 amino acids. Germline CDR1 is SGHRS and CDR2 is YFSETQ. This chain's CDR3 is CASSFQTGGPNTGELFF. The CDR3 region has the DNA TGCGCCAGCAGTTTTCAAACAGGGGGCCCGAACACCGGGGAGCTGTTTTTT.

This chain joins TRBV27 and TRBJ2-3; TRBD2 matches 11 bases. Trimming took 4 bases from V and 5 from J; bases not matched to a gene: 17. The CDR3 consists of 19 residues. CDR1 is MNHEY and CDR2 is SMNVEV in the germline V gene (reference sequence). CDR3 sequence: CASSSLLLAGAGGGDTQYF. The CDR3 DNA reads TGTGCCAGCAGTTCACTCCTACTAGCGGGAGCTGGTGGGGGAGATACGCAGTATTTT.

The V call is TRBV13, the J call TRBJ1-2; possibly TRBD1 for D (5 bases). V was cut by 8 bases and J by 7 bases, with 17 bases left in between. CDR1 is PRHDT and CDR2 is FYEKMQ in the germline V gene (reference sequence). The length of the CDR3 is 13 residues. The CDR3 DNA reads TGTGCCAGCGGACGATCAGGGTTGGGTGGCTACACCTTC. Translation: CASGRSGLGGYTF.

This clonotype has just a few counts. This sequence joins TRBV5-1 and TRBJ2-1; TRBD2 agrees at 8 bases. Germline V gene lookup returns CDR1 SGHRS and CDR2 YFSETQ. V lost 5 bases and J lost 6; bases outside the gene matches: 4. This CDR3 is built from 13 residues. DNA of the CDR3: TGCGCCAGCAGTCCGGGAGGGCCCAATGAGCAGTTCTTC. Protein: CASSPGGPNEQFF.

V and J are TRBV10-3 and TRBJ1-1; D may be TRBD1 (5 bases). The V end was cut by 2 bases, the J end by 11 bases, with 15 bases between. This CDR3 is built from 13 residues. Germline V lookup: CDR1 ENHRY, CDR2 SYGVKD. This CDR3 is CAISEPDGGYAFF. CDR3 DNA sequence: TGTGCCATCAGTGAGCCCGATGGGGGATATGCTTTCTTT.

This clonotype was seen a handful of times. The chain carries TRBV12-3 or TRBV12-4 and TRBJ1-1; D is unresolved. The V end lost 4 bases, the J end lost 4 bases, and 13 bases lay between the germline ends. This CDR3 is 14 amino acids long. The CDR3 region has the DNA TGTGCCAGCAGTTACCCCCGGGCTGGCACTGAAGCTTTCTTT. Protein sequence: CASSYPRAGTEAFF.

The sample holds a few counts of this clonotype. The chain recombines TRBV5-1 with TRBJ2-5; TRBD2 matches 14 bases. The CDR3 is 16 residues long. Germline V gene sequence: CDR1 SGHRS, CDR2 YFSETQ. V gave up 1 base and J gave up 6 bases; unmatched junction bases: 5. CDR3 nucleotide sequence: TGCGCCAGCAGCTTGACCGGGACTAGCGGGAGAAAGACCCAGTACTTC. Its protein is CASSLTGTSGRKTQYF.

The chain employs TRBV10-3 and TRBJ2-1; D is perhaps TRBD1 or TRBD2 (6 bases each). Germline-derived CDR1 and CDR2 are ENHRY and SYGVKD. Trimming pared 7 bases from V and 0 bases from J, leaving 13 bases between. The CDR3 consists of 15 residues. In DNA, the CDR3 is TGTGCCATCAAGGGGGACTCGAGCTCCTACAATGAGCAGTTCTTC. Protein sequence: CAIKGDSSSYNEQFF.

This clonotype was observed a few times. One junction end disagrees with the germline gene, perhaps due to a read error. The chain has TRBV5-1 and TRBJ2-5, with 7 bases matching TRBD1. The CDR3 loop spans 14 amino acids. CDR1 SGHRS and CDR2 YFSETQ come from the germline V gene. Here the CDR3 DNA reads TGTGCCAGCAGTTTAAGAACAGGGGAAGAGACCCAGTACTTC. This sequence encodes CASSLRTGEETQYF.